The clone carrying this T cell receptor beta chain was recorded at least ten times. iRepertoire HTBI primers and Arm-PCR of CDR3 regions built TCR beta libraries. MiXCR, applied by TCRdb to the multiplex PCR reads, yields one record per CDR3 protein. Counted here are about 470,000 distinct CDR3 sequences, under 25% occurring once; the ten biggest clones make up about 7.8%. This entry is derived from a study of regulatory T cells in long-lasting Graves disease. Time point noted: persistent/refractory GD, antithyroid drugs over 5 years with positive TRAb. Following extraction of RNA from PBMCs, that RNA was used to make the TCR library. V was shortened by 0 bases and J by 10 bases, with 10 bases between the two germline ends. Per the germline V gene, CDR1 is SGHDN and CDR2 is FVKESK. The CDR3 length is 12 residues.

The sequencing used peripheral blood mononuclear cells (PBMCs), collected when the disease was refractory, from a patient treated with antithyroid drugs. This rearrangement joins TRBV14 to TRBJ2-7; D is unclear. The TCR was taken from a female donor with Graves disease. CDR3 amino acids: CASSQDSQAQYF. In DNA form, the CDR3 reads TGTGCCAGCAGCCAAGATTCCCAGGCCCAGTACTTC.